The T cell receptor (beta chain) described here comes from a study of identical twins. Study-wide results and caveats: Low generation-probability sequences were in excess among twin-shared out-of-frame alpha sequences. The authors noted that invariant MAIT and iNKT cells could partly confound zero-insertion analyses.

CDR1 SGHRS and CDR2 YFSETQ come from the germline V gene. Losses at the gene ends were 4 bases for V and 0 bases for J; bases not matched to a gene: 5. The CDR3 runs to 16 residues. MiXCR, applied by TCRdb to the 5' RACE reads, yields one record per CDR3 protein. The sample shows about 810,000 distinct CDR3 sequences, more than 9% of them seen only once. Only healthy Caucasians were included as donors. This clonotype was seen many times. As yet, its antigen is unknown. Separately, the same data were catalogued under a study of yellow fever vaccine responses in identical twins.

Sequencing was carried out using PBMCs. The clonotype comes from a woman aged 18-29 years in good health. The chain employs TRBV5-1 and TRBJ2-3; 10 bases are shared with TRBD2. The CDR3 loop is CASSLPTSGSTDTQYF. CDR3 bases: TGCGCCAGCAGCCTCCCGACTAGCGGGAGCACAGATACGCAGTATTTT.